The next 5 T cell receptor beta chains were all read from a single sample in a study of read filtering for tumor transcriptome and immune sequencing. This library used approximately 0.4 ug RNA and molecular barcoded adaptors spanning alpha/delta and beta/gamma chains. One entry per CDR3 protein, called by TCRdb with MiXCR from the reads. The data hold 50,000 to 65,000 distinct CDR3 sequences, with around 21% observed a single time. Sequenced: a population of CD138-negative cells sorted from bone marrow. The receptors were sampled from a donor at least 40 years old with multiple myeloma.

The sample holds many counts of this clonotype. The gene calls are TRBV7-3 and TRBJ2-3; 9 nucleotides agree with TRBD2. The ends lost 0 bases at V and 0 bases at J; junction bases unmatched: 13. The CDR3 runs 20 residues. Germline assignment: CDR1 SGHTA and CDR2 FQGTGA. The CDR3 loop is CASSLTRSGRPGQSTDTQYF. CDR3 in DNA: TGTGCCAGCAGCTTAACGCGAAGCGGGAGGCCCGGGCAGAGCACAGATACGCAGTATTTT.

The rearrangement links TRBV28 to TRBJ1-3, with D perhaps TRBD1 (5 bases). Germline V CDR1 and CDR2: MDHEN, SYDVKM. The CDR3 loop spans 14 amino acids. V was cut by 2 bases and J by 8 bases, with 13 bases left in between. CDR3 DNA sequence: TGTGCCAGCAGTTTAGGGGGAAAAGGATACACCATATATTTT. It specifies CASSLGGKGYTIYF.

The CDR3 nucleotides read TGTGCCAGCAGCCAAGTTATTGGCGAGCAGTACTTC. Amino acid sequence: CASSQVIGEQYF. J is TRBJ2-7 and V is TRBV3-1; the D is unclear. Germline lookup yields CDR1 LGHDT and CDR2 YNNKEL (reference sequence). V was cut by 1 base and J by 6 bases, with 7 bases left in between. The CDR3 runs 12 residues.

This clonotype has a handful of counts. V usage is TRBV27 and J usage is TRBJ2-7; maybe TRBD1 (5 bases). Trimming took 2 bases from V and 0 from J, leaving 11 bases between them. CDR1 MNHEY and CDR2 SMNVEV come from the germline V gene (reference sequence). CDR3 length: 15 amino acids. The CDR3 DNA follows: TGTGCCAGCAGTTTAAGGGGCTCGAGCTCCTACGAGCAGTACTTC. Amino acid sequence: CASSLRGSSSYEQYF.

This clonotype was detected ten times or more. J is TRBJ2-3 and V is TRBV28; 7 bases line up with TRBD1. With V trimmed by 6 bases and J by 1 base, 7 bases remained unmatched. The CDR3 has 15 amino acids. The germline V gene has CDR1 MDHEN and CDR2 SYDVKM. The CDR3 spells CASRLTGQGTDTQYF. The DNA for the CDR3 is TGTGCCAGCAGACTGACCGGACAGGGCACAGATACGCAGTATTTT.